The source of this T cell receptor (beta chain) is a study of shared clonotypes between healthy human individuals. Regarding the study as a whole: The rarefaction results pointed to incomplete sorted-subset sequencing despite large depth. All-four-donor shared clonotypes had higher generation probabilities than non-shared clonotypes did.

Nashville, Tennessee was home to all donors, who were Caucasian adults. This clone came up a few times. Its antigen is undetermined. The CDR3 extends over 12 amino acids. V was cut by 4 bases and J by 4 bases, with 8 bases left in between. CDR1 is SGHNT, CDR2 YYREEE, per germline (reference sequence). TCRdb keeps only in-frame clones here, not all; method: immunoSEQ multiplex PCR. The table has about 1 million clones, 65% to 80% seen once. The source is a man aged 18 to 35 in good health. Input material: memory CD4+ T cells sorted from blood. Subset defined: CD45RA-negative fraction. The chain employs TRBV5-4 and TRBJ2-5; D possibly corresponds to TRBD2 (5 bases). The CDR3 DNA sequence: TGTGCCAGCAGCCGGGGAGCAGAGACCCAGTACTTC. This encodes CASSRGAETQYF.